Listed below are T cell receptor beta chains from one sample, sequenced in a study of T cell responses to AZD1222 COVID-19 vaccine. Profiled with immunoSEQ multiplex PCR; TCRdb holds only in-frame clones, not every one. The sample carries tens of thousands of clones, over 80% recorded once. Specimen: peripheral blood, collected on day 0 of AZD1222 vaccination. The receptor set was obtained from an adult in good health. CDR3s include the opening cysteine and the closing phenylalanine or tryptophan. A D gene is named only where the DNA matches it firmly. Clone size is stated in some rows and not others, as once, few, many or a class when expanded.

J gene	V gene	D gene	clone size	CDR3 protein	CDR3 DNA
TRBJ2-5	TRBV5-4	-	-	CASSPGDQETQYF	TGTGCCAGCAGCCCAGGGGATCAAGAGACCCAGTACTTC
TRBJ2-2	TRBV28	TRBD2	-	CASRLAGDQFTGELFF	TGTGCCAGCAGACTAGCGGGGGACCAATTCACCGGGGAGCTGTTTTTT
TRBJ2-1	TRBV28	-	-	CASRYTNEQFF	TGTGCCAGCAGATATACCAATGAGCAGTTCTTC
TRBJ2-1	TRBV7-2	-	-	CASSSEGVSYNEQFF	TGTGCCAGCAGCTCTGAGGGGGTATCCTACAATGAGCAGTTCTTC
TRBJ1-2	TRBV11-1	TRBD1	-	CASSSLPGTDEYGYTF	TGTGCCAGCAGCTCGCTCCCCGGGACAGACGAATATGGCTACACCTTC
TRBJ1-1	TRBV5-1	-	-	CASSLDRNTEAFF	TGCGCCAGCAGCTTGGACCGGAACACTGAAGCTTTCTTT
TRBJ2-6	TRBV11-2	-	-	CASSWTGANVLTF	TGTGCCAGCAGCTGGACTGGGGCCAACGTCCTGACTTTC
TRBJ2-7	TRBV15	-	once	CATSRPPPGEQYF	TGTGCCACCAGCAGACCTCCACCCGGCGAGCAGTACTTC
TRBJ2-7	TRBV11-2	TRBD1	-	CASSLGTGLTYEQYF	TGTGCCAGCAGCTTAGGGACAGGTCTAACCTACGAGCAGTACTTC
TRBJ1-6	TRBV6-5	-	-	CASSSVSPGPNSPLHF	TGTGCCAGCAGTTCGGTCAGCCCTGGGCCTAATTCACCCCTCCACTTT
TRBJ2-3	TRBV2	TRBD2	-	CASRQIAGGPRDTQYF	TGTGCCAGCAGGCAGATAGCGGGAGGGCCGCGGGATACGCAGTATTTT
TRBJ2-5	TRBV30	-	once	CAWSVGPEGTQYF	TGTGCCTGGAGTGTAGGGCCGGAGGGGACCCAGTACTTC
TRBJ2-1	TRBV18	-	-	CASSEGGRNYNEQFF	TGTGCCAGCTCAGAAGGGGGGAGAAACTACAATGAGCAGTTCTTC
TRBJ2-2	TRBV5-4	-	once	CASSLGSGGRGELFF	TGTGCCAGCAGCTTGGGATCCGGGGGCCGCGGGGAGCTGTTTTTT
TRBJ2-7	TRBV7-8	TRBD1	-	CASSLAGQGGEQYF	TGTGCCAGCAGCTTAGCCGGACAGGGTGGCGAGCAGTACTTC
TRBJ2-7	TRBV27	-	-	CASSLSRNTYEQYF	TGTGCCAGCAGTTTAAGTAGAAATACCTACGAGCAGTACTTC
TRBJ2-7	TRBV4-1	TRBD1	-	CASSQSRDRSLQSSYEQYF	TGCGCCAGCAGCCAAAGCCGGGACAGGTCCCTCCAGAGCTCCTACGAGCAGTACTTC
TRBJ2-1	TRBV7-8	-	few	CASSLEGYPTDNEQFF	TGTGCCAGCAGCTTAGAGGGTTACCCTACGGACAATGAGCAGTTCTTC
TRBJ2-1	TRBV11-2	TRBD2	-	CASSLNLAGAPAGEQFF	TGTGCCAGCAGCTTGAACCTAGCGGGGGCCCCGGCGGGGGAGCAGTTCTTC
TRBJ1-1	TRBV5-6	-	few	CASSWGQVYTEAFF	TGTGCCAGCAGCTGGGGTCAGGTGTACACTGAAGCTTTCTTT
TRBJ1-6	TRBV20-1	-	-	CSASGGTRSSYNSPLHF	TGCAGTGCTAGTGGGGGGACACGGAGCTCCTATAATTCACCCCTCCACTTT
TRBJ2-7	TRBV27	-	-	CASSLSWGRYEQYF	TGTGCCAGCAGTTTATCTTGGGGGAGGTACGAGCAGTACTTC
TRBJ2-7	TRBV12-5	-	-	CASGLALTLGQYF	TGTGCTAGTGGTTTGGCACTCACTTTAGGGCAGTACTTC
TRBJ2-3	TRBV6-5	-	-	CASSYSQVPDTQYF	TGTGCCAGCAGTTACTCACAAGTTCCAGATACGCAGTATTTT
TRBJ1-1	TRBV6-2/TRBV6-3	-	-	CASSYLGLPNTEAFF	TGTGCCAGCAGTTACCTAGGACTCCCTAACACTGAAGCTTTCTTT
TRBJ2-7	TRBV28	TRBD1	once	CASRTGGAYEQYF	TGTGCCAGCAGGACAGGGGGGGCCTACGAGCAGTACTTC
TRBJ1-5	TRBV6-2/TRBV6-3	-	few	CASSRSNQPQHF	TGTGCCAGCAGTCGGAGTAATCAGCCCCAGCATTTT
TRBJ2-2	TRBV5-4	TRBD1	few	CASLPSGGDTGELFF	TGTGCCAGCCTCCCCTCAGGGGGTGATACCGGGGAGCTGTTTTTT
TRBJ2-1	TRBV19	TRBD1	-	CASSQYGGGMRGQGSYNEQFF	TGTGCCAGTAGCCAATATGGTGGTGGTATGAGGGGGCAAGGGTCCTACAATGAGCAGTTCTTC
TRBJ1-1	TRBV2	TRBD1	-	CASSRQGRDTEAFF	TGTGCCAGCAGTAGACAGGGACGGGACACTGAAGCTTTCTTT
TRBJ1-6	TRBV2	-	once	CASSEGKVSSYNSPLHF	TGTGCCAGCAGTGAGGGCAAAGTCAGCTCCTATAATTCACCCCTCCACTTT
TRBJ1-6	TRBV30	-	once	CAWSVTYNSPLHF	TGTGCCTGGAGTGTAACCTATAATTCACCCCTCCACTTT
TRBJ2-2	TRBV19	TRBD2	few	CASSIQGGFSSVDTGELFF	TGTGCCAGTAGTATACAGGGAGGGTTTTCATCCGTTGACACCGGGGAGCTGTTTTTT
TRBJ1-2	TRBV2	-	-	CASSDRERGYTF	TGTGCCAGCAGTGACAGGGAGCGTGGCTACACCTTC
TRBJ2-7	TRBV28	TRBD2	-	CASSPSGRGYEQYF	TGTGCCAGCAGTCCTAGCGGGAGGGGCTACGAGCAGTACTTC
TRBJ1-4	TRBV15	-	few	CATSRDLREVLVNEKLFF	TGTGCCACCAGCAGAGATCTTAGGGAGGTGCTGGTTAATGAAAAACTGTTTTTT